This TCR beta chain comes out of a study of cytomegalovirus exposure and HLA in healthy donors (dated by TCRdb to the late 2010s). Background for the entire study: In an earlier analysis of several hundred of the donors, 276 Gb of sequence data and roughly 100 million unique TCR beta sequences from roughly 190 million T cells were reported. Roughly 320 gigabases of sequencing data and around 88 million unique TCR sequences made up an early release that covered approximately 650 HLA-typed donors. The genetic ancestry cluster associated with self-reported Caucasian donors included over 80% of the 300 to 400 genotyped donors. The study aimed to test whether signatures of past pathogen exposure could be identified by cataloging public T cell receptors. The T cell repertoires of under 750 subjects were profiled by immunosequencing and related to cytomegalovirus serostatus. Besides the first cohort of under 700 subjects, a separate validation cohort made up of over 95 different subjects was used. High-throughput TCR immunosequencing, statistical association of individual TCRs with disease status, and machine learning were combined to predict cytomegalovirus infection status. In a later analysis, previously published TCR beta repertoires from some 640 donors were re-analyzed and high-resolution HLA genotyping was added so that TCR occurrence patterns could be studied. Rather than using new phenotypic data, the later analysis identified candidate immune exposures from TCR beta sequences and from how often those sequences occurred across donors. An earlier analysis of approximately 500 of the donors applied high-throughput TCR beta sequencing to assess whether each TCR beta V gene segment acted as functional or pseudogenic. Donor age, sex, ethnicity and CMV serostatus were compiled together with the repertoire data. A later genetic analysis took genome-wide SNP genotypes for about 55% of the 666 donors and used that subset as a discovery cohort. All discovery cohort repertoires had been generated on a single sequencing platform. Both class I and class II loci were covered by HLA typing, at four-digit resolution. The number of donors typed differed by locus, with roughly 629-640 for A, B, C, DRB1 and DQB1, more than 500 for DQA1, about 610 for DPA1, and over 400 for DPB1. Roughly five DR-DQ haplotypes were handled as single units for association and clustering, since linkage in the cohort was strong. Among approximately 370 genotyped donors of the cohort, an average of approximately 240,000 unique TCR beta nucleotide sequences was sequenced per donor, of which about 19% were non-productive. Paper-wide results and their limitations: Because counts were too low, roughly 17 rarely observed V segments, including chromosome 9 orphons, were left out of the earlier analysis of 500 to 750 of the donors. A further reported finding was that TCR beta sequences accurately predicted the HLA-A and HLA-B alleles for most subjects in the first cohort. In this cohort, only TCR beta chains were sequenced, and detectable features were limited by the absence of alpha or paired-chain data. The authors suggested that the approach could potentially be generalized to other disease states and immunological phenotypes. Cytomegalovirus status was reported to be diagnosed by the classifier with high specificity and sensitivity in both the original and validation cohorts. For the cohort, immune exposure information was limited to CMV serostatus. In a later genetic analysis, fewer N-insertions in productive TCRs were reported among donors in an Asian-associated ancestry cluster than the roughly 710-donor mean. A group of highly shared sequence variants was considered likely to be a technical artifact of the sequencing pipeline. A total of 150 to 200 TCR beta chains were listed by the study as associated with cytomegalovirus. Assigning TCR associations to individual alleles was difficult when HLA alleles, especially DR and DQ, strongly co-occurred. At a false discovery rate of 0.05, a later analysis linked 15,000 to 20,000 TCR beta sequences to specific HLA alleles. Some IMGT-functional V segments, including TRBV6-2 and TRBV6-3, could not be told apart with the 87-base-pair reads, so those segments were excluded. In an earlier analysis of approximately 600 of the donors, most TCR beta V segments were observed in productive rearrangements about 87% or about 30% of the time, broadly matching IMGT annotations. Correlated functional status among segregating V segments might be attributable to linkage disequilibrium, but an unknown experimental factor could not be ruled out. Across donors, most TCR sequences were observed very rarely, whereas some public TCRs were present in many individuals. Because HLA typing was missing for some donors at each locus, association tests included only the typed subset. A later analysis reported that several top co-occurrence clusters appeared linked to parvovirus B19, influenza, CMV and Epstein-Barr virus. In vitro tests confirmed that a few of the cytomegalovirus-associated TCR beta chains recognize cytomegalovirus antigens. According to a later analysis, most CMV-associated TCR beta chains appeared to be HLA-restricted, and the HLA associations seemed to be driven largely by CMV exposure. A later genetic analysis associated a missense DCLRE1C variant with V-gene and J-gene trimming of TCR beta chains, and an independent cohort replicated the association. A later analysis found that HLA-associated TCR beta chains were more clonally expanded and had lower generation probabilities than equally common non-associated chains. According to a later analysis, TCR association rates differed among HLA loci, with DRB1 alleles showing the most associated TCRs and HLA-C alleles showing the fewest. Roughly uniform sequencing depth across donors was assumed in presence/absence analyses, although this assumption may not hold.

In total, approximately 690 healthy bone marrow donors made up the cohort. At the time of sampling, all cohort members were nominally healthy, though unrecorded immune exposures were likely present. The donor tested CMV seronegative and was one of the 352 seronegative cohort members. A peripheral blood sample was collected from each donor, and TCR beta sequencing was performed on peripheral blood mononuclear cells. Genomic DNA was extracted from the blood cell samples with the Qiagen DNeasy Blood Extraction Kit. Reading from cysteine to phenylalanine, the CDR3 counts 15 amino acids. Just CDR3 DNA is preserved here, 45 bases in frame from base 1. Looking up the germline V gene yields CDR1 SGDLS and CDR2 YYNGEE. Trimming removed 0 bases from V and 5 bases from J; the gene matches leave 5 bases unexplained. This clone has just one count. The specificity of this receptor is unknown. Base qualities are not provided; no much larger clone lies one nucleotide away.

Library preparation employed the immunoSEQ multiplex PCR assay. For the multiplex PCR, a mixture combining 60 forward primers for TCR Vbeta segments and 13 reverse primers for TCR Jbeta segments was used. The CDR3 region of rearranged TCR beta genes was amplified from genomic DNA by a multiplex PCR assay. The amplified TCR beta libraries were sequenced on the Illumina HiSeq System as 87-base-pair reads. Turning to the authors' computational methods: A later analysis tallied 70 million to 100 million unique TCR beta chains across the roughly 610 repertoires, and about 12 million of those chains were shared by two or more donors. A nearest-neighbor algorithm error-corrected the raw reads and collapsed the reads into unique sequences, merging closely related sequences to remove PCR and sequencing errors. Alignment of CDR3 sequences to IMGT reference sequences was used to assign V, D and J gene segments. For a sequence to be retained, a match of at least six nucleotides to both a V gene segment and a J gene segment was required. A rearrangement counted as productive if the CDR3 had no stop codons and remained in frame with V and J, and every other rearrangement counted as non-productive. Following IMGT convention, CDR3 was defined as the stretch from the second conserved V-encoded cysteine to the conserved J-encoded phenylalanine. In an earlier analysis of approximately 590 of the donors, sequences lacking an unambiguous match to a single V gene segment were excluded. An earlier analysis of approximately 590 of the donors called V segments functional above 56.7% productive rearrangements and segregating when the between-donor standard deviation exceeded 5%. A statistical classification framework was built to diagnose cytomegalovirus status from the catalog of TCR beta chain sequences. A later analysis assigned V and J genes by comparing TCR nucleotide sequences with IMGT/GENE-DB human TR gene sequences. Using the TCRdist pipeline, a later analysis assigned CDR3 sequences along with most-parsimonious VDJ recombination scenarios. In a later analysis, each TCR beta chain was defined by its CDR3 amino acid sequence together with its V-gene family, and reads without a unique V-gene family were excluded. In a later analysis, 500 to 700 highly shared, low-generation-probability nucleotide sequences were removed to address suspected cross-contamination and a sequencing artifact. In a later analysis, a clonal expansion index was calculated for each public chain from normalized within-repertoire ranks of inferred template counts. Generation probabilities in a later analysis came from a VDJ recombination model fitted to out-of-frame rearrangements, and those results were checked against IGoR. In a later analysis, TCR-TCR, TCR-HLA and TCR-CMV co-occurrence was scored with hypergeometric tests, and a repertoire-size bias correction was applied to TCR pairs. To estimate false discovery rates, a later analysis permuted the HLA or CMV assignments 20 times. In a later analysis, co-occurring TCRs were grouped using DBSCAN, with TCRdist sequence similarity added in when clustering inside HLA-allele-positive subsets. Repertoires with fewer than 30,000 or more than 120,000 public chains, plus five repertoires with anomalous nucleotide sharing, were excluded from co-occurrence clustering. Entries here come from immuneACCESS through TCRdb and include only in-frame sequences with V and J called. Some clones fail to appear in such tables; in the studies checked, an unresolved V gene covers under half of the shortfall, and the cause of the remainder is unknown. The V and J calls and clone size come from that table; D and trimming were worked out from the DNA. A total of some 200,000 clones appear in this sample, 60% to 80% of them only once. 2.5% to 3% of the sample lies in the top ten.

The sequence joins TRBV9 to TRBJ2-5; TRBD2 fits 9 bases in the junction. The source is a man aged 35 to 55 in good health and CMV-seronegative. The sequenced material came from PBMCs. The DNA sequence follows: TGTGCCAGCAGCGTAGGCGGGAGGGCCGGGGAGACCCAGTACTTC. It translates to CASSVGGRAGETQYF.